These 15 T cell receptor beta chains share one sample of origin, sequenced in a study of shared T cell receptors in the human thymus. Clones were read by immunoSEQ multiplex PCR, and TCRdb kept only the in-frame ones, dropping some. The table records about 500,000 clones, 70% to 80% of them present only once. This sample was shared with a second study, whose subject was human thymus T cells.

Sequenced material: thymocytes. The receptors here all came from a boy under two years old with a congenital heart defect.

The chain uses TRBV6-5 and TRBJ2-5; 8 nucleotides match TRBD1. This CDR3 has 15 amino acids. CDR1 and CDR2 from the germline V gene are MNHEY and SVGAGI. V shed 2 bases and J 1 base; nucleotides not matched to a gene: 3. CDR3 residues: CASSYGGTGQETQYF. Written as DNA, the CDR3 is TGTGCCAGCAGTTACGGAGGGACAGGCCAAGAGACCCAGTACTTC.

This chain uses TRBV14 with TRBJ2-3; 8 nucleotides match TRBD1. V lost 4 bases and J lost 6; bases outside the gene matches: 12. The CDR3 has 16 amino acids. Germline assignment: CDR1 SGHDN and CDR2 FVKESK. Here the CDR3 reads CASSPMGTGGNDTQYF. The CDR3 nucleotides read TGTGCCAGCAGCCCAATGGGGACAGGAGGCAACGATACGCAGTATTTT.

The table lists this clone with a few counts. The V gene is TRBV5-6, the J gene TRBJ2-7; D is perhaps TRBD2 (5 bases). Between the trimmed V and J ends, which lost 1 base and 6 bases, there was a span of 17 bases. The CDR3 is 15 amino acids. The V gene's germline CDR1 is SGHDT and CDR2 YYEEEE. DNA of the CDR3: TGTGCCAGCAGCTTGTGTGGCGGGCCCCCCCGCGAGCAGTACTTC. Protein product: CASSLCGGPPREQYF. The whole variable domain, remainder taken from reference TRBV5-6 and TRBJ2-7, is DAGVTQSPTHLIKTRGQQVTLRCSPKSGHDTVSWYQQALGQGPQFIFQYYEEEERQRGNFPDRFSGHQFPNYSSELNVNALLLGDSALYLCASSLCGGPPREQYFGPGTRLTVT.

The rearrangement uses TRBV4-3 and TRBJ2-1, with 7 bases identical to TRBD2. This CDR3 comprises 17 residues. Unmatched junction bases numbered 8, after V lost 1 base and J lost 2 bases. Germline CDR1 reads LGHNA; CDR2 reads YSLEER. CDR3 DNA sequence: TGCGCCAGCAGCCAAGTCCAGCGGGATAGGACCTACAATGAGCAGTTCTTC. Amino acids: CASSQVQRDRTYNEQFF.

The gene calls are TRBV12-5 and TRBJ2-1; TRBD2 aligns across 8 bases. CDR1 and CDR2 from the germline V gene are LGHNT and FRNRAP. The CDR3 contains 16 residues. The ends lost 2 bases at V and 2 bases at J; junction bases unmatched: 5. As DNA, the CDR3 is TGTGCTAGTGGTTTGTTTACGGGAGGGACCTACAATGAGCAGTTCTTC. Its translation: CASGLFTGGTYNEQFF.

CDR3 sequence (DNA): TGTGCCAGCAGCCAATACAGGGTGCGGGAGACCCAGTACTTC. It specifies CASSQYRVRETQYF. The V gene is TRBV27, the J gene TRBJ2-5; the D gene is possibly TRBD1 (6 bases). V lost 6 bases and J lost 5, with 16 bases in between. This CDR3 is built from 14 residues. Germline-derived CDR1 and CDR2 are MNHEY and SMNVEV (reference sequence).

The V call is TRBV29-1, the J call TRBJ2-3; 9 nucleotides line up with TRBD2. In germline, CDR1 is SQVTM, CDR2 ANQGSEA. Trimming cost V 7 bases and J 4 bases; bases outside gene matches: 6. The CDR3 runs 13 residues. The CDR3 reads CSGRSGRADTQYF. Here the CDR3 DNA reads TGCAGCGGACGTAGCGGGAGAGCAGATACGCAGTATTTT.

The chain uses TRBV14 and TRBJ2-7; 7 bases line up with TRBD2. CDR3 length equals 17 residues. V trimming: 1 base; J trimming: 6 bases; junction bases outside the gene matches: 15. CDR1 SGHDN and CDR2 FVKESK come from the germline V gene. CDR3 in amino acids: CASSQGPASGRYSEQYF. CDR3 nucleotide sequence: TGTGCCAGCAGCCAAGGACCGGCTAGCGGTAGGTACAGCGAGCAGTACTTC. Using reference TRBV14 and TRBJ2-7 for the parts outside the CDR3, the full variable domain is EAGVTQFPSHSVIEKGQTVTLRCDPISGHDNLYWYRRVMGKEIKFLLHFVKESKQDESGMPNNRFLAERTGGTYSTLKVQPAELEDSGVYFCASSQGPASGRYSEQYFGPGTRLTVT.

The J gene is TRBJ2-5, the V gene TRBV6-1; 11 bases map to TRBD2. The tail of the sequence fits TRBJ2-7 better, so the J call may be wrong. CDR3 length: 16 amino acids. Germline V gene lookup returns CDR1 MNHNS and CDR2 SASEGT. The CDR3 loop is CASSGGTSGTSYEQYF. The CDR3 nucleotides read TGTGCCAGCAGTGGGGGGACTAGCGGTACTTCCTACGAGCAGTACTTC.

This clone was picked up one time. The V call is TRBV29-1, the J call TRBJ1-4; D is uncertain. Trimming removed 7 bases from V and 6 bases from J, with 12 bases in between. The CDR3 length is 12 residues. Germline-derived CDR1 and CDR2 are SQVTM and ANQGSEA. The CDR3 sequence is CSAGGPDEKLFF. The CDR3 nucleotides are TGCAGCGCTGGAGGGCCTGATGAAAAACTGTTTTTT.

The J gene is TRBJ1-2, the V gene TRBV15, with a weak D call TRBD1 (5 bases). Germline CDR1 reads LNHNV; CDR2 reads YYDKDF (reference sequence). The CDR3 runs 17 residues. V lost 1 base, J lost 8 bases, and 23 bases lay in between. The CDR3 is CATSRGLTPDRLRGYTF. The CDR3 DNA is TGTGCCACCAGCAGAGGCCTAACTCCCGACAGACTTAGGGGCTACACCTTC.

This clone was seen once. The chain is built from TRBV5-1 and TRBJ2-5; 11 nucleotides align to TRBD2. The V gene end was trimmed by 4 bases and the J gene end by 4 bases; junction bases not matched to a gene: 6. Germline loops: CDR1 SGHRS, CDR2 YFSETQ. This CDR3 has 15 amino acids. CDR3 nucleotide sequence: TGCGCCAGCAGCCTAAAAACTAGCGGGAGAGAGACCCAGTACTTC. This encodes CASSLKTSGRETQYF. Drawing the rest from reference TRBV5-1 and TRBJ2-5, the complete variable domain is KAGVTQTPRYLIKTRGQQVTLSCSPISGHRSVSWYQQTPGQGLQFLFEYFSETQRNKGNFPGRFSGRQFSNSRSEMNVSTLELGDSALYLCASSLKTSGRETQYFGPGTRLLVL.

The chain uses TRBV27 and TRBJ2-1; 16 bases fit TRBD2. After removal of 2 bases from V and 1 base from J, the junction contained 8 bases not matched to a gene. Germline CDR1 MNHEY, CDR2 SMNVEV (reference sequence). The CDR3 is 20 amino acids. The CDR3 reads CASSLRGTSGRVSSYNEQFF. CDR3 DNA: TGTGCCAGCAGTTTACGAGGGACTAGCGGGAGGGTAAGTTCCTACAATGAGCAGTTCTTC.

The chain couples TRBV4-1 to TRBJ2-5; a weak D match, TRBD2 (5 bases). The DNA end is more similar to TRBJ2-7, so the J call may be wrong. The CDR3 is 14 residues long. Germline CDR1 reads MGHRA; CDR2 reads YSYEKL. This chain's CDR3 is CASSQERTSYEQYF. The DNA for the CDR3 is TGCGCCAGCAGCCAAGAAAGGACTTCCTACGAGCAGTACTTC.

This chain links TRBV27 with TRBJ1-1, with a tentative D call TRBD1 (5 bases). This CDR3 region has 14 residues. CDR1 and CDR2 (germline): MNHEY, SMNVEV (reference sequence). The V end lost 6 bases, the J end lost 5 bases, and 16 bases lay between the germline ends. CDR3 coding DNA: TGTGCCAGCAGAGGGACTCCGGTGAGGACTGAAGCTTTCTTT. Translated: CASRGTPVRTEAFF.